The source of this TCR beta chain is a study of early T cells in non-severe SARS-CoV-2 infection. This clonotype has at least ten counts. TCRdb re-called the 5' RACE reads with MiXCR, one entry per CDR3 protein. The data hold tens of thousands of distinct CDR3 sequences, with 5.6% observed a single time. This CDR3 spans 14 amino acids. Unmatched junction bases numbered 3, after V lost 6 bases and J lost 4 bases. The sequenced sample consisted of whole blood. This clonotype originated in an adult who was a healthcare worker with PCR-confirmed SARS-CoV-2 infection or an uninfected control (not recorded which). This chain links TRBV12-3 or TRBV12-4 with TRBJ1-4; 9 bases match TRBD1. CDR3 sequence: CASRRTGDNEKLFF. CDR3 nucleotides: TGTGCCAGCAGACGGACAGGGGATAATGAAAAACTGTTTTTT.